The 5 T cell receptor beta chains listed next were all sequenced from one sample in a study of T cell changes during pregnancy in multiple sclerosis. TCRdb's table, derived via immunoSEQ multiplex PCR, lists solely in-frame clones and lacks some. The profile shows tens of thousands of clones, roughly 90% of them singletons. Sample: peripheral blood, taken in the first trimester of pregnancy. These receptors all come from a female donor in good health, enrolled as a control in a pregnancy study.

The rearrangement links TRBV6-5 to TRBJ1-1, with D uncertain. The CDR3 has 14 residues. In germline, CDR1 is MNHEY, CDR2 SVGAGI. Trimming left V 2 bases short and J 2 bases short, with 9 bases between. The CDR3 nucleotides are TGTGCCAGCAGTTACGAGGTCCCTAACACTGAAGCTTTCTTT. Translating it yields CASSYEVPNTEAFF.

The rearrangement uses TRBV5-1 and TRBJ1-1, with 9 bases aligning to TRBD1. The CDR3 length is 16 residues. Germline-derived CDR1 and CDR2 are SGHRS and YFSETQ. V trimming: 3 bases; J trimming: 1 base; junction bases outside the gene matches: 7. CDR3 nucleotides: TGCGCCAGCAGCTCCCGGCCGGGACAGGGGAACACTGAAGCTTTCTTT. Translated, it gives CASSSRPGQGNTEAFF.

The rearrangement uses TRBV7-9 and TRBJ1-1; tentative D call: TRBD1 (5 bases). The V gene's germline CDR1 is SEHNR and CDR2 FQNEAQ (reference sequence). There are 14 residues in the CDR3. The germline V and J ends were trimmed by 1 base and 1 base, with 7 bases remaining between them. The CDR3, as DNA: TGTGCCAGCAGCTTAGGGGGCGGGAACACTGAAGCTTTCTTT. This sequence encodes CASSLGGGNTEAFF.

This sequence joins TRBV7-9 and TRBJ1-1, with D possibly TRBD1 on 5 matching bases. V was clipped by 5 bases and J by 1 base, with 17 bases between them. This CDR3 has 16 residues. Per the germline V gene, CDR1 is SEHNR and CDR2 is FQNEAQ (reference sequence). The CDR3 DNA reads as TGTGCCAGCAGCCCCCGCTTGGCGGGGGAGAACACTGAAGCTTTCTTT. Its translation: CASSPRLAGENTEAFF.

This clone was recorded many times. This rearrangement joins TRBV5-6 to TRBJ2-7, with a possible D match to TRBD1 (6 bases). V lost 2 bases to trimming and J lost 7 bases, with 16 bases between them. The CDR3 consists of 14 residues. The germline V gene encodes CDR1 SGHDT and CDR2 YYEEEE. CDR3 sequence: CASSLQGPSTEQYF. The CDR3 DNA is TGTGCCAGCAGCTTACAGGGCCCCTCTACGGAGCAGTACTTC. The full variable domain, rest sourced from reference TRBV5-6 and TRBJ2-7, is DAGVTQSPTHLIKTRGQQVTLRCSPKSGHDTVSWYQQALGQGPQFIFQYYEEEERQRGNFPDRFSGHQFPNYSSELNVNALLLGDSALYLCASSLQGPSTEQYFGPGTRLTVT.